Given below is one T cell receptor (beta chain) in context. Its antigen is still unknown. V shed 1 base and J shed 2 bases, with 8 bases lying between them. Germline CDR1 and CDR2: PRHDT and FYEKMQ (reference sequence). The CDR3 spans 14 residues. This sample stems from a study of T-cell memory formation after mild COVID-19. Study-wide results and limits: Clones shrinking from day 15 to 85 showed even CD4/CD8 mixes; later expanders tilted CD4+. Researchers found some responding clones in pre-infection memory, a sign that cross-reactive memory joined. The CD4+ clones that contracted clustered mainly within CM and EM, and the CD8+ clones concentrated in EMRA.

Each CDR3 protein is one row after TCRdb ran MiXCR on the 5' RACE reads. The profile covers 300,000 to 350,000 distinct CDR3 sequences, with roughly 21% appearing a single time and around 21% taken by the ten largest. The V call is TRBV13, the J call TRBJ2-5, with TRBD2 as a possible D gene (5 bases). Sequencing input: PBMCs or a T cell subset sorted from them (not recorded which). The source is a man between 18 and 29 years old who had mild COVID-19 (a few samples of this study predate the infection). Cell type and time point are not known. This chain's CDR3 is CASSLDGGQETQYF. The CDR3 region has the DNA TGTGCCAGCAGCTTAGACGGAGGACAAGAGACCCAGTACTTC.